This passage covers 25 T cell receptor beta chains from one sample sequenced in a study of shared clonotypes between healthy human individuals. The table came from immunoSEQ multiplex PCR; TCRdb's copy has only in-frame clones and leaves some out. The data show millions of clones, with under 95% seen just once and 1.5% to 2% held by the top ten. As defined, naive CD8 cells were CD45RO-negative and positively selected for CCR7, with terminally differentiated effector memory CD45RA+ cells excluded. The source material was naive CD8+ T cells from PBMCs. These receptors were taken from a man aged 18 to 30 in good health. Some clones in this sample may be carry-over from other donors' samples.

Worth noting for this clone: This CDR3 is also generated by other DNA sequences in the sample. CDR3 nucleotides: TGTGCCAGCAGCTTAGATGCATACGAGCAGTACTTC. This sequence encodes CASSLDAYEQYF. The rearrangement links TRBV11-2 to TRBJ2-7; D uncertain. Germline CDR1 is SGHAT and CDR2 is FQNNGV. The CDR3 totals 12 residues. V shed 0 bases and J shed 4 bases, with 4 bases lying between them.

This chain connects TRBV19 to TRBJ2-1; D gene ambiguous. V gave up 2 bases and J gave up 0 bases, with 11 bases separating them. CDR1 and CDR2 from the germline V gene are LNHDA and SQIVND (reference sequence). This CDR3 has 16 residues. The CDR3 region has the DNA TGTGCCAGTAGTATAACTACGGAAAGCTCCTACAATGAGCAGTTCTTC. This translates into CASSITTESSYNEQFF.

CDR3: CASSWGVRGFTGELFF. CDR3 bases: TGTGCCAGCAGCTGGGGGGTCAGGGGGTTTACCGGGGAGCTGTTTTTT. The V gene is TRBV7-2, the J gene TRBJ2-2, with D maybe TRBD1 (7 bases). From germline, CDR1 is SGHTA and CDR2 FQGNSA. The CDR3 spans 16 residues. Trimming stripped 4 bases from V and 5 bases from J, with 17 bases between.

CDR3 region: CASSSALHSYEQYF. Written as DNA, the CDR3 is TGTGCCAGCAGTTCAGCGCTGCACTCCTACGAGCAGTACTTC. The chain employs TRBV27 and TRBJ2-7; D uncertain. Germline loops: CDR1 MNHEY, CDR2 SMNVEV (reference sequence). CDR3 length equals 14 residues. The germline V and J ends were trimmed by 4 bases and 0 bases, with 10 bases remaining between them.

The chain uses TRBV30 and TRBJ2-5; D is uncertain. Germline V lookup: CDR1 GTSNPN, CDR2 SVGIG (reference sequence). The CDR3 loop spans 11 amino acids. V gave up 8 bases and J gave up 5 bases, with 12 bases separating them. For the CDR3, the DNA is TGTGCCCGACGGGCCCGGGAGACCCAGTACTTC. This translates into CARRARETQYF.

V is TRBV7-9 and J is TRBJ2-2; 9 bases are a match to TRBD2. CDR1 is SEHNR and CDR2 is FQNEAQ in the germline V gene (reference sequence). V lost 5 bases, J lost 2 bases, and 12 bases stayed unmatched. The CDR3 extends over 18 amino acids. The CDR3 region is CASSPGVGLAGNTGELFF. CDR3 sequence (DNA): TGTGCCAGCAGCCCGGGGGTGGGACTAGCTGGCAACACCGGGGAGCTGTTTTTT.

The rearrangement links TRBV6-1 to TRBJ2-5, with D unclear. Per germline, CDR1 MNHNS and CDR2 SASEGT. V was trimmed by 2 bases and J by 1 base, leaving 8 bases between them. This CDR3 spans 14 amino acids. CDR3 bases: TGTGCCAGCAGTGAAAGGCGGCTCCAAGAGACCCAGTACTTC. Residues: CASSERRLQETQYF.

This chain links TRBV28 with TRBJ2-1, with D tentatively TRBD1 (6 bases). V lost 1 base to trimming and J lost 4 bases, with 11 bases between them. This CDR3 is 15 amino acids long. The V gene's germline CDR1 is MDHEN and CDR2 SYDVKM. CDR3 nucleotides: TGTGCCAGCAGTTTATTGGGGGCCACTTACAATGAGCAGTTCTTC. Translation: CASSLLGATYNEQFF.

The CDR3 here is CASRSRGHTEAFF. As DNA, the CDR3 is TGTGCCAGCAGATCTAGGGGGCACACTGAAGCTTTCTTT. The chain uses TRBV27 and TRBJ1-1; 7 bases are a match to TRBD1. The CDR3 runs 13 residues. V gave up 6 bases and J gave up 3 bases; unmatched junction bases: 4. Per the germline V gene, CDR1 is MNHEY and CDR2 is SMNVEV (reference sequence).

J is TRBJ1-1 and V is TRBV11-2; no definite D call. V gave up 1 base and J gave up 1 base, with 7 bases separating them. The CDR3 consists of 14 residues. CDR1 is SGHAT and CDR2 is FQNNGV in the germline V gene. CDR3 in amino acids: CASSLAHPNTEAFF. The CDR3 DNA is TGTGCCAGCAGCTTAGCACACCCGAACACTGAAGCTTTCTTT.

This clone was seen only once. V gene TRBV19 combines with J gene TRBJ2-7; D is unresolved. This CDR3 comprises 15 residues. Germline V gene lookup returns CDR1 LNHDA and CDR2 SQIVND (reference sequence). V lost 1 base, J lost 5 bases, and 15 bases lay in between. CDR3 DNA sequence: TGTGCCAGTAGTATAGCGAGCAGGAGCCTGGACGAGCAGTACTTC. Its protein is CASSIASRSLDEQYF.

The rearrangement links TRBV4-1 to TRBJ2-1, with TRBD2 identical over 8 bases. The germline gives CDR1 MGHRA, CDR2 YSYEKL. This CDR3 is built from 17 residues. V shed 5 bases and J 4 bases; nucleotides not matched to a gene: 13. CDR3 region: CASSFDPSGRKYNEQFF. Here the CDR3 DNA reads TGCGCCAGCAGCTTCGATCCAAGCGGGAGAAAATACAATGAGCAGTTCTTC.

This chain joins TRBV14 and TRBJ2-1, with 8 bases matching TRBD2. There are 18 residues in the CDR3. CDR1 is SGHDN and CDR2 is FVKESK in the germline V gene. With 4 bases clipped from V and 4 bases from J, the junction kept 15 bases outside the gene matches. The CDR3 nucleotides read TGTGCCAGCAGCCCCCTCCGGATACGGGGGGGGACATACAATGAGCAGTTCTTC. Translation: CASSPLRIRGGTYNEQFF.

The V gene is TRBV5-1, the J gene TRBJ1-5; D may be TRBD1 (5 bases). There are 14 residues in the CDR3. Per the germline V gene, CDR1 is SGHRS and CDR2 is YFSETQ. V was pared by 2 bases and J by 7 bases, with 13 bases between. The CDR3 DNA reads as TGCGCCAGCAGCTTAGGGGATAGTGGCCAGCCCCAGCATTTT. This sequence encodes CASSLGDSGQPQHF. The full variable domain, in which reference TRBV5-1 and TRBJ1-5 provide the parts outside the CDR3, is KAGVTQTPRYLIKTRGQQVTLSCSPISGHRSVSWYQQTPGQGLQFLFEYFSETQRNKGNFPGRFSGRQFSNSRSEMNVSTLELGDSALYLCASSLGDSGQPQHFGDGTRLSIL.

This clone came up a few times. The gene calls are TRBV27 and TRBJ1-1, with TRBD1 matching 7 bases. This CDR3 has 14 amino acids. CDR1 and CDR2 (germline): MNHEY, SMNVEV (reference sequence). The J segment lost 1 base and the V segment lost 5 bases, leaving 4 bases of the junction unmatched. CDR3 in amino acids: CASSKRTGNTEAFF. In DNA form, the CDR3 reads TGTGCCAGCAGTAAACGGACAGGGAACACTGAAGCTTTCTTT.

The chain combines TRBV21-1 with TRBJ2-7; the table calls TRBD1, which could not be checked here. TRBV21-1 is annotated as a pseudogene. The CDR3 has 16 residues. The CDR3 here is CASSKAPDILAYEQYF. Written as DNA, the CDR3 is TGTGCCAGCAGCAAAGCGCCGGACATACTCGCCTACGAGCAGTACTTC.

The chain uses TRBV28 and TRBJ2-7, with TRBD2 matching 8 bases. Trimming removed 1 base from V and 6 bases from J; junction bases left unmatched: 5. In germline, CDR1 is MDHEN, CDR2 SYDVKM. The CDR3 spans 14 residues. The CDR3 DNA reads TGTGCCAGCAGTTTATTACGGGAGGGTTTCGAGCAGTACTTC. It encodes CASSLLREGFEQYF.

The chain carries TRBV4-1 and TRBJ2-7; 8 positions match TRBD1. The CDR3 is made up of 16 amino acids. The V gene's germline CDR1 is MGHRA and CDR2 YSYEKL. The J segment lost 2 bases and the V segment lost 1 base, leaving 7 bases of the junction unmatched. The CDR3 DNA reads TGCGCCAGCAGCCAAGTGGCCGGGACAGGTACCTACGAGCAGTACTTC. It is translated as CASSQVAGTGTYEQYF.

The V gene is TRBV28, the J gene TRBJ1-4, with D perhaps matching TRBD1 (5 bases). The CDR3 runs 14 residues. Between the trimmed V and J ends, which lost 5 bases and 7 bases, there was a span of 14 bases. Germline loops: CDR1 MDHEN, CDR2 SYDVKM. In DNA, the CDR3 is TGTGCCAGCAGTATCCTGCGACAGATTGAAAAACTGTTTTTT. Its protein is CASSILRQIEKLFF.

The chain couples TRBV10-1 to TRBJ1-1, with D perhaps TRBD1 (6 bases). This CDR3 spans 16 amino acids. Germline V lookup: CDR1 WNHNN, CDR2 SYGVQD (reference sequence). Trimming took off 10 bases at V and 1 base at J, with 22 bases between the two ends. The CDR3 region has the DNA TGCGCCAACACAATACAGGGATGGTTCAGGAACACTGAAGCTTTCTTT. Translation: CANTIQGWFRNTEAFF.

This chain links TRBV10-1 with TRBJ1-1, with D uncertain. Germline V gene data show CDR1 as WNHNN and CDR2 as SYGVQD (reference sequence). V was clipped by 3 bases and J by 1 base, with 9 bases between them. The CDR3 is made up of 14 amino acids. CDR3 nucleotides: TGCGCCAGCAGTGACTCCGGACGGAACACTGAAGCTTTCTTT. Translated, it gives CASSDSGRNTEAFF.

V usage is TRBV4-3 and J usage is TRBJ2-3; possibly TRBD2 for D (5 bases). Germline CDR1 reads LGHNA; CDR2 reads YSLEER. V lost 0 bases and J lost 5, with 18 bases in between. CDR3 length: 17 amino acids. The CDR3 is CASSQEKYPSREDTQYF. The CDR3 region has the DNA TGCGCCAGCAGCCAAGAGAAGTACCCAAGTCGGGAAGATACGCAGTATTTT.

The rearrangement links TRBV29-1 to TRBJ1-2; D is undetermined. The CDR3 has 12 amino acids. The V gene's germline CDR1 is SQVTM and CDR2 ANQGSEA. Trimming removed 7 bases from V and 2 bases from J, with 11 bases in between. The CDR3 reads CSAIQENYGYTF. CDR3 DNA sequence: TGCAGCGCAATACAAGAAAACTATGGCTACACCTTC.

The genes are TRBV2 and TRBJ1-5, with D possibly being TRBD1 (6 bases). From germline, CDR1 is SNHLY and CDR2 FYNNEI. The CDR3 sequence is 16 residues long. V lost 3 bases to trimming and J lost 9 bases, with 21 bases between them. CDR3 region: CASSDRGQGPSPPQHF. The CDR3 bases are TGTGCCAGCAGTGATAGGGGCCAGGGGCCTTCACCGCCCCAGCATTTT.

The chain couples TRBV7-9 to TRBJ1-1, with D unclear. The V end lost 3 bases, the J end lost 6 bases, and 8 bases lay between the germline ends. Looked up from germline, CDR1 is SEHNR and CDR2 is FQNEAQ (reference sequence). This CDR3 has 12 residues. This CDR3 reads CASSFAGSEAFF. In DNA, the CDR3 is TGTGCCAGCAGCTTCGCAGGATCTGAAGCTTTCTTT.